Each of the 14 T cell receptor beta chains below was sequenced from the same sample in a study of T-cell memory formation after mild COVID-19. A single record per CDR3 protein comes from TCRdb applying MiXCR to the 5' RACE reads. The sample lists 200,000 to 300,000 distinct CDR3 sequences; 16% were seen once. The sequencing input was PBMCs or a T cell subset sorted from them (not recorded which). The receptors originated from a young man who had mild COVID-19 (a few samples of this study predate the infection). Cell type and time point are not known.

This chain connects TRBV5-1 to TRBJ2-5; D unclear. Germline V gene data show CDR1 as SGHRS and CDR2 as YFSETQ. This CDR3 comprises 14 residues. V gave up 4 bases and J gave up 0 bases, with 10 bases separating them. Here the CDR3 DNA reads TGCGCCAGCAGCCCAAGGGATCACCAAGAGACCCAGTACTTC. Translated: CASSPRDHQETQYF.

This chain links TRBV20-1 with TRBJ1-3; 8 nucleotides line up with TRBD1. The germline V gene has CDR1 DFQATT and CDR2 SNEGSKA (reference sequence). The CDR3 is made up of 14 amino acids. Losses at the gene ends were 6 bases for V and 2 bases for J; bases not matched to a gene: 6. CDR3 residues: CSADRGATGNTIYF. The CDR3 region has the DNA TGCAGTGCAGACAGGGGTGCTACTGGAAACACCATATATTTT.

This clonotype occurred many times. The CDR3 loop is CASSLQGNTEAFF. The CDR3 DNA is TGTGCCAGCAGCTTACAGGGGAACACTGAAGCTTTCTTT. This chain connects TRBV7-2 to TRBJ1-1, with a tentative D call TRBD1 (5 bases). The CDR3 sequence is 13 residues long. V was clipped by 2 bases and J by 1 base, with 5 bases between them. Germline V lookup: CDR1 SGHTA, CDR2 FQGNSA. The entire variable domain, with the rest obtained from reference TRBV7-2 and TRBJ1-1, is as follows: GAGVSQSPSNKVTEKGKDVELRCDPISGHTALYWYRQSLGQGLEFLIYFQGNSAPDKSGLPSDRFSAERTGGSVSTLTIQRTQQEDSAVYLCASSLQGNTEAFFGQGTRLTVV.

This clonotype has more than one count but fewer than ten. V is TRBV7-3 and J is TRBJ2-3, with 8 positions matching TRBD2. From germline, CDR1 is SGHTA and CDR2 FQGTGA. This CDR3 spans 14 amino acids. After removal of 6 bases from V and 4 bases from J, the junction contained 6 bases not matched to a gene. As DNA, the CDR3 is TGTGCCAGCAGTACCGGACTAGCTTCAGATACGCAGTATTTT. Its protein product is CASSTGLASDTQYF.

The rearrangement links TRBV11-2 to TRBJ2-1, with 8 positions matching TRBD1. Germline V gene sequence: CDR1 SGHAT, CDR2 FQNNGV. V dropped 6 bases and J dropped 8; count of bases not matched to a gene: 9. The CDR3 is 14 residues long. The CDR3 DNA sequence: TGTGCCAGCAGTCGGGACAGGACCGAGGATGAGCAGTTCTTC. Translating it yields CASSRDRTEDEQFF.

This clonotype turned up a few times. The V gene is TRBV5-1, the J gene TRBJ2-3; 9 positions agree with TRBD2. Germline V lookup: CDR1 SGHRS, CDR2 YFSETQ. V shed 6 bases and J 2 bases; nucleotides not matched to a gene: 4. The CDR3 is 14 residues long. The CDR3 loop is CASTAGGITDTQYF. CDR3 DNA sequence: TGCGCCAGCACCGCGGGGGGGATCACAGATACGCAGTATTTT.

This chain links TRBV19 with TRBJ1-2, with D unclear. The CDR3 is made up of 13 amino acids. The V and J ends lost 3 bases and 2 bases respectively, with 7 bases between them. Looked up from germline, CDR1 is LNHDA and CDR2 is SQIVND (reference sequence). The CDR3 here is CASSIRFNYGYTF. The CDR3 DNA sequence: TGTGCCAGTAGTATTCGGTTCAACTATGGCTACACCTTC. Using reference TRBV19 and TRBJ1-2 for the parts outside the CDR3, the full variable domain is DGGITQSPKYLFRKEGQNVTLSCEQNLNHDAMYWYRQDPGQGLRLIYYSQIVNDFQKGDIAEGYSVSREKKESFPLTVTSAQKNPTAFYLCASSIRFNYGYTFGSGTRLTVV.

This clonotype has a single count. CDR3 bases: TGTGCCAGCAGCCGGGGGACTAGGGGGTCCAATGAGCAGTTCTTC. The encoded protein is CASSRGTRGSNEQFF. The chain carries TRBV12-3 or TRBV12-4 and TRBJ2-1, with 8 nucleotides matching TRBD2. The CDR3 is 15 amino acids. V lost 6 bases to trimming and J lost 6 bases; unmatched junction nucleotides: 10.

J is TRBJ2-1 and V is TRBV6-1, with 10 bases identical to TRBD2. This CDR3 is 18 amino acids long. The J segment lost 0 bases and the V segment lost 2 bases, leaving 7 bases of the junction unmatched. The germline V gene encodes CDR1 MNHNS and CDR2 SASEGT. The CDR3 sequence: CASSEIAGGSSSYNEQFF. The CDR3, as DNA: TGTGCCAGCAGTGAAATAGCGGGGGGCTCAAGCTCCTACAATGAGCAGTTCTTC.

This clonotype was counted a single time. V and J are TRBV27 and TRBJ2-6; perhaps TRBD1 as D (5 bases). Germline loops: CDR1 MNHEY, CDR2 SMNVEV (reference sequence). The V gene lost 5 bases and the J gene lost 0 bases, with 17 bases spanning the gap. The length of the CDR3 is 18 residues. In DNA form, the CDR3 reads TGTGCCAGCAGTCCCTGGACAAGTCTCCTCTCTGGGGCCAACGTCCTGACTTTC. Its translation is CASSPWTSLLSGANVLTF.

This clonotype was seen only a few times. The J gene is TRBJ1-6, the V gene TRBV14; D uncertain. CDR1 is SGHDN and CDR2 is FVKESK in the germline V gene. V lost 1 base, J lost 6 bases, and 7 bases lay in between. The CDR3 length is 14 residues. The chain's CDR3 is CASSQVQLNSPLHF. CDR3 DNA sequence: TGTGCCAGCAGCCAAGTACAGCTTAATTCACCCCTCCACTTT.

This clonotype was seen ten or more times. V is TRBV7-2 and J is TRBJ2-1, with 10 bases matching TRBD2. This CDR3 spans 16 amino acids. Germline trimming cut 6 bases from V and 0 bases from J; bases unmatched to any gene: 5. Per the germline V gene, CDR1 is SGHTA and CDR2 is FQGNSA. CDR3 DNA: TGTGCCAGCAGGCGAGCGGGGGGGAGCTCCTACAATGAGCAGTTCTTC. Protein product: CASRRAGGSSYNEQFF.

This clonotype was seen a handful of times. The junction does not match germline at one end; this may be a read error. The chain is built from TRBV4-1 and TRBJ2-4, with D possibly being TRBD2 (6 bases). This CDR3 has 13 residues. CDR1 MGHRA and CDR2 YSYEKL come from the germline V gene. The CDR3 reads CASSQDEAGRKNF. In DNA, the CDR3 is TGCGCCAGCAGCCAAGATGAGGCGGGGAGAAAGAACTTC.

The chain couples TRBV6-6 to TRBJ2-4; no reliable D call. Germline CDR1 and CDR2: MNHNY and SVGAGI (reference sequence). The CDR3 extends over 12 amino acids. V was shortened by 4 bases and J by 6 bases, with 7 bases between the two germline ends. CDR3 region: CASSFPRNIQYF. As DNA, the CDR3 is TGTGCCAGCAGTTTCCCGAGAAACATTCAGTACTTC.